This T cell receptor (beta chain) was profiled in a study of shared clonotypes between healthy human individuals. Trimming removed 4 bases from V and 4 bases from J; junction bases left unmatched: 15. The CDR3 runs to 20 residues. From germline, CDR1 is SNHLY and CDR2 FYNNEI. TCRdb's copy holds only in-frame clones and misses some; the assay was immunoSEQ multiplex PCR. The sample carries 2.3 million or so clones, about 92% recorded once. The clonotype originates from a man aged 18-30 years in good health. Some clones in this sample may be carry-over from other donors' samples. V and J are TRBV2 and TRBJ2-1, with 14 nucleotides matching TRBD2. The sample comprised naive CD4+ T cells from PBMCs. Subset given: CD45RA+ positively selected. DNA of the CDR3: TGTGCCAGCAGTGGACGCCGGATGGGGACTAGCGGGAGTCGATACAATGAGCAGTTCTTC. This encodes CASSGRRMGTSGSRYNEQFF.